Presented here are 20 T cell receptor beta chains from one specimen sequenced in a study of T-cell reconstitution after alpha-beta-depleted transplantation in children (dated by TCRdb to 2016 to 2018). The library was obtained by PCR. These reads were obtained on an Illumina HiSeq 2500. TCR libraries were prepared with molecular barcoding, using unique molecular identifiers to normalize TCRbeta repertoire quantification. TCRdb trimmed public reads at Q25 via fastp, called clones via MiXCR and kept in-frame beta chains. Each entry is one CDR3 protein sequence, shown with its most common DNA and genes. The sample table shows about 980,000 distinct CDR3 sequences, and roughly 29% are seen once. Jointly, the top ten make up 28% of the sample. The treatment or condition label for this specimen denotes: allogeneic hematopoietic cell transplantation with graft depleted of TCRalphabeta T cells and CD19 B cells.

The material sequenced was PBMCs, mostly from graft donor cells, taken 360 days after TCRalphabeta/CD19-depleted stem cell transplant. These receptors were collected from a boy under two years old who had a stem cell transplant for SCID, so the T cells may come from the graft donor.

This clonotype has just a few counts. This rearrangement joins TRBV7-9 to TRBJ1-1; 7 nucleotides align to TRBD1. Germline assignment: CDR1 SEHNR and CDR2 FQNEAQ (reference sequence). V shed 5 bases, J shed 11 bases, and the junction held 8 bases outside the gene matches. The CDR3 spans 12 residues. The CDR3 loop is CASSRADRNAFF. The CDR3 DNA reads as TGTGCCAGCAGCCGTGCGGACAGGAACGCTTTCTTT. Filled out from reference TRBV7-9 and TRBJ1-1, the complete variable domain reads DTGVSQNPRHKITKRGQNVTFRCDPISEHNRLYWYRQTLGQGPEFLTYFQNEAQLEKSRLLSDRFSAERPKGSFSTLEIQRTEQGDSAMYLCASSRADRNAFFGQGTRLTVV.

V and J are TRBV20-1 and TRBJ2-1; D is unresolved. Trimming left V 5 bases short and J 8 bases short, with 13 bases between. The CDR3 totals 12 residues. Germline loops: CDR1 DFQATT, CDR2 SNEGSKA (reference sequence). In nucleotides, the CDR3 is TGCAGTGCTCCTAGGGCAGGATATGAGCAGTTCTTC. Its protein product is CSAPRAGYEQFF.

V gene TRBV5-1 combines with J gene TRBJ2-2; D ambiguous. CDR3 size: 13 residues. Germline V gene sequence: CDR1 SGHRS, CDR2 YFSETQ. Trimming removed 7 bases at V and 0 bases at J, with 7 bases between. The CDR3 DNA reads TGCGCCAGCGAACTAACGAACACCGGGGAGCTGTTTTTT. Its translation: CASELTNTGELFF.

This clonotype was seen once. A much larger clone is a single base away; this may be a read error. The CDR3 sequence: CASSRDTGTDTQYF. CDR3 bases: TGTGCCAGCAGCCGTGACACGGGCACAGATACGCAGTATTTT. The rearrangement uses TRBV3-1 and TRBJ2-3; unclear D gene. CDR3 length: 14 residues. Trimming removed 4 bases from V and 1 base from J, with 9 bases in between. Germline V gene lookup returns CDR1 LGHDT and CDR2 YNNKEL (reference sequence).

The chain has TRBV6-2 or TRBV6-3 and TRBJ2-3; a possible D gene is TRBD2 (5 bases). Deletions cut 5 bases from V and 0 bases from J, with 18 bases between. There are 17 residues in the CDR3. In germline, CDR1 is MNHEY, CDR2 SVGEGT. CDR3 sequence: CASSGANPRESTDTQYF. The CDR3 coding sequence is TGTGCCAGCAGTGGCGCTAACCCCCGGGAAAGCACAGATACGCAGTATTTT.

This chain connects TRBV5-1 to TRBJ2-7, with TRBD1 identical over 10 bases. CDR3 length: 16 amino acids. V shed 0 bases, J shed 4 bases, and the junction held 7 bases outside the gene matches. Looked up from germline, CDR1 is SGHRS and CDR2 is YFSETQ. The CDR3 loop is CASSLASGTGVYEQYF. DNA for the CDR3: TGCGCCAGCAGCTTGGCGTCGGGGACAGGGGTTTACGAGCAGTACTTC. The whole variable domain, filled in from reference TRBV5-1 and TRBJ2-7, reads KAGVTQTPRYLIKTRGQQVTLSCSPISGHRSVSWYQQTPGQGLQFLFEYFSETQRNKGNFPGRFSGRQFSNSRSEMNVSTLELGDSALYLCASSLASGTGVYEQYFGPGTRLTVT.

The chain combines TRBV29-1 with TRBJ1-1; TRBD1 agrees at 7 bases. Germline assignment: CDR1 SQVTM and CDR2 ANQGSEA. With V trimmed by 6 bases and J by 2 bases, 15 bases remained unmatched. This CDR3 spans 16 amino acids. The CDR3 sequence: CSVTGTASALNTEAFF. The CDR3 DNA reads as TGCAGCGTGACCGGGACAGCCAGTGCCTTAAACACTGAAGCTTTCTTT.

CDR3 sequence: CASSLDRGWAYEQFF. Here the CDR3 DNA reads TGTGCCAGCAGCTTAGATAGGGGGTGGGCGTATGAGCAGTTCTTC. The chain links TRBV11-2 to TRBJ2-1, with a tentative D call TRBD1 (6 bases). The V and J ends lost 0 bases and 8 bases respectively, with 14 bases between them. Germline assignment: CDR1 SGHAT and CDR2 FQNNGV. This CDR3 is built from 15 residues.

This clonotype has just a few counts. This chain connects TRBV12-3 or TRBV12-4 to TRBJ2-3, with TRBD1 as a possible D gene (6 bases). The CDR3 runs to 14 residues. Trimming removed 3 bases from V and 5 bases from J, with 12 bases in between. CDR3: CASSFRQVLDTQYF. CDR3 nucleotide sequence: TGTGCCAGCAGTTTCCGACAGGTCTTAGATACGCAGTATTTT.

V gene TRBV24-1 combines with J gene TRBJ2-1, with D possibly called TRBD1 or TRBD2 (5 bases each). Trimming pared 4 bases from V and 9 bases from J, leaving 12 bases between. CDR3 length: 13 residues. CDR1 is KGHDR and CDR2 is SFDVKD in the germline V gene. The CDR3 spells CATSDPARGEQFF. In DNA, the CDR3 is TGTGCCACCAGTGACCCAGCGAGGGGTGAGCAGTTCTTC.

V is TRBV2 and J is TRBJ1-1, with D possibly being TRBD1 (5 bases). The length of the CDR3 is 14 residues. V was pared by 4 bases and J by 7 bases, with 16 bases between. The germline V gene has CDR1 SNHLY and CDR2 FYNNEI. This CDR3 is CASSAFGGSDEAFF. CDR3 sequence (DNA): TGTGCCAGCAGTGCTTTTGGGGGTAGTGATGAAGCTTTCTTT.

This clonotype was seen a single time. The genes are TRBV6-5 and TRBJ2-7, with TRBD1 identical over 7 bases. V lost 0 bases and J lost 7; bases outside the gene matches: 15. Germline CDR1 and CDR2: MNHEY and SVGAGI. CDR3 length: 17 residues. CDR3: CASSYSLSWDSRREQYF. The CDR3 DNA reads TGTGCCAGCAGTTACTCTCTCTCCTGGGACAGTCGAAGAGAGCAGTACTTC.

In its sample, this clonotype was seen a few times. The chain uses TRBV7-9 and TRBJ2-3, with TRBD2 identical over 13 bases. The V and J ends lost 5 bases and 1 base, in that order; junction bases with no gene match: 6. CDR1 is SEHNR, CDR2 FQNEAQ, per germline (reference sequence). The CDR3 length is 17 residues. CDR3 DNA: TGTGCCAGCAGCCTCGGACTAGCGGGGGAACGCACAGATACGCAGTATTTT. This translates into CASSLGLAGERTDTQYF.

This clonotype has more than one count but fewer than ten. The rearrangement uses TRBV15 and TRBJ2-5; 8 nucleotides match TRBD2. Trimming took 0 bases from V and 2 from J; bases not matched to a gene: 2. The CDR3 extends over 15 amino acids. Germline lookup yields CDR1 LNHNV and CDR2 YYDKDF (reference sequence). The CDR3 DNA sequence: TGTGCCACCAGCAGAGATACGGGGGGGCAAGAGACCCAGTACTTC. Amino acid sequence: CATSRDTGGQETQYF.

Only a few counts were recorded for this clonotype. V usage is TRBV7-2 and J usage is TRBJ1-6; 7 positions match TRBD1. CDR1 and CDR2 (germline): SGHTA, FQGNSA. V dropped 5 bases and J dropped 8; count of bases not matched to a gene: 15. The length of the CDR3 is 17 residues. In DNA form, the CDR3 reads TGTGCCAGCAGCCTAACAGGACAGGACCCCGGGGATTCACCCCTCCACTTT. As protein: CASSLTGQDPGDSPLHF. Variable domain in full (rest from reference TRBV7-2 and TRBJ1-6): GAGVSQSPSNKVTEKGKDVELRCDPISGHTALYWYRQSLGQGLEFLIYFQGNSAPDKSGLPSDRFSAERTGGSVSTLTIQRTQQEDSAVYLCASSLTGQDPGDSPLHFGNGTRLTVT.

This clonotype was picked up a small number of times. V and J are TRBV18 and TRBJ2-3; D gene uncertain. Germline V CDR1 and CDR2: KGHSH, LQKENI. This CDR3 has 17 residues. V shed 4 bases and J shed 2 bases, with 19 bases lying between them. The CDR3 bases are TGTGCCAGCTCACTAGACAACATTGGGGTCTACACAGATACGCAGTATTTT. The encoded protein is CASSLDNIGVYTDTQYF.

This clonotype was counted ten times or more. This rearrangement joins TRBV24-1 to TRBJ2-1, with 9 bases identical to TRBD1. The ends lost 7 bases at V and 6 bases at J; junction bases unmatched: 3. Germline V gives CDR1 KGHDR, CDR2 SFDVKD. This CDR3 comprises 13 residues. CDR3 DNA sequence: TGTGCCACCAGGGGGACAGGGTCCAATGAGCAGTTCTTC. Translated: CATRGTGSNEQFF.

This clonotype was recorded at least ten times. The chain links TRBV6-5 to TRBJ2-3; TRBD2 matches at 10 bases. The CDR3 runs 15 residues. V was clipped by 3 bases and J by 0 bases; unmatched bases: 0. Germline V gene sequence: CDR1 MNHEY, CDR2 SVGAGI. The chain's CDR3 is CASSYSGGSTDTQYF. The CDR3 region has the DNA TGTGCCAGCAGTTATAGCGGGGGGAGCACAGATACGCAGTATTTT.

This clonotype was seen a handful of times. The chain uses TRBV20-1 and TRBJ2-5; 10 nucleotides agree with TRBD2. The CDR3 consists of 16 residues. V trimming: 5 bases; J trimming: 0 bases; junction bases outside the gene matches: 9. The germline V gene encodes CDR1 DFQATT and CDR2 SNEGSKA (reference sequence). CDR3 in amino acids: CSAAWASGGNQETQYF. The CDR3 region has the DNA TGCAGTGCTGCCTGGGCTAGCGGGGGAAACCAAGAGACCCAGTACTTC.

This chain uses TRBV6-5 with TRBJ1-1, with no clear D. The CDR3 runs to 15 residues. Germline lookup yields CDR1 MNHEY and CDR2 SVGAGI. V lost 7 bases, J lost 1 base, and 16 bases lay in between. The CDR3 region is CASMYARKGNTEAFF. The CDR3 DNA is TGTGCCAGCATGTACGCGAGGAAAGGGAACACTGAAGCTTTCTTT.